This TCR beta chain was captured by sequencing in a study of blood T cell repertoires in COVID-19. The overall study: The United States, Italy and Spain were the sources of the acute and convalescent COVID-19 samples. Sources were T cells, B-cell-depleted T cells, or PBMCs; the material itself was cDNA or gDNA.

Participants' reported clinical history set cohort assignment. In the source study's methods: Researchers report that nucleated cell counts were estimated from reference gene primer amplification. Some clones are missing from TCRdb's copy, which holds only in-frame ones; the method was immunoSEQ multiplex PCR. V and J calls and clone size are those listed in that table; D and trimming were worked out from the DNA. The table records around 160,000 clones, over 75% of them present only once. Germline assignment: CDR1 ENHRY and CDR2 SYGVKD. This CDR3 is built from 18 residues. The V gene end was trimmed by 0 bases and the J gene end by 4 bases; junction bases not matched to a gene: 14.

This receptor was obtained from a woman under 40 with acute COVID-19. V gene TRBV10-3 combines with J gene TRBJ2-5; 7 bases map to TRBD2. Sequencing used PBMCs or T cells enriched from blood (not recorded which). The CDR3 loop is CAISESMAGVLSRETQYF. The CDR3 DNA is TGTGCCATCAGTGAGTCTATGGCGGGAGTTTTGTCTAGAGAGACCCAGTACTTC.